This T cell receptor beta chain was captured by sequencing in a study of blood T cell repertoires in COVID-19. About the research overall: COVID-19 samples collected from the United States, Italy and Spain covered acute and convalescent phases. PBMCs, B-cell-depleted T cells, or T cells provided the cDNA or gDNA that made up the material.

Seattle patient enrollment occurred during active infection, with longitudinal follow-up thereafter. The authors' processing: The authors estimated nucleated cell counts from reference gene primer amplification. Sequencing used immunoSEQ multiplex PCR; TCRdb keeps in-frame clones, though not all of them. The D gene and trimming were derived from the DNA, and the V and J assignments and clone size from that table. The sample consists of about 250,000 clones, about 82% of them appearing once. Trimming removed 2 bases at V and 7 bases at J, with 8 bases between. From germline, CDR1 is MDHEN and CDR2 SYDVKM. The CDR3 totals 12 residues.

Material: peripheral blood. The chain combines TRBV28 with TRBJ1-2, with TRBD1 as a possible D gene (5 bases). This sequence originates from a woman older than 75 with COVID-19, enrolled during active disease. The CDR3 loop is CASSLAQGGYTF. Here the CDR3 DNA reads TGTGCCAGCAGTTTAGCGCAGGGTGGCTACACCTTC.